These T cell receptor beta chains were read from a single sample in a study of blood T cells in healthy people across ages. Each CDR3 protein gets one entry after TCRdb re-called the 5' RACE reads with MiXCR. The repertoire holds about a million distinct CDR3 sequences, with roughly 43% as singletons. Specimen: blood. The source is a young man in good health. The conserved cysteine and the conserved F or W are not part of the CDR3 here. The D gene is left open where the match is weak.

d_gene,len,v_gene,j_gene,CDR3aa
.,13,TRBV6-5,TRBJ2-1,ASSYSRPRVNEQF
.,9,TRBV20-1,TRBJ2-1,SARDLYEQF
TRBD2,14,TRBV6-6,.,ASSRTSGGADETQY
.,11,TRBV7-2,TRBJ1-1,ASSISGDTEAF
TRBD2,13,TRBV9,TRBJ2-5,ASSRSGGLQETQY
.,16,TRBV10-3,TRBJ2-7,AISEPETVNSTSYEQY
.,11,TRBV12-3/TRBV12-4,TRBJ2-3,ASSAGTSWTQY
TRBD2,15,TRBV6-5,TRBJ2-1,ASSFYSGGSSYNEQF
.,10,TRBV6-2/TRBV6-3,TRBJ2-1,ASTSISNEQF
TRBD1,14,TRBV2,TRBJ2-2,ASRDGQGANTGELF
.,13,TRBV11-1,.,ASSLEGQGHDEQY
.,13,TRBV2,TRBJ2-6,ASSVIESGANVLT
TRBD1,10,TRBV3-1,TRBJ1-1,ASSLRGRQAF
TRBD2,13,TRBV6-5,TRBJ2-3,ASSRLAGGTDTQY
.,10,TRBV29-1,TRBJ2-5,STDSYAETQY
TRBD2,13,TRBV6-2/TRBV6-3,TRBJ2-5,ASSYQGLASETQY
.,12,TRBV4-1,TRBJ1-2,ASSHMDAKYGYT
TRBD1,13,TRBV4-1,TRBJ2-1,ASSLQGGPYNEQF
.,11,TRBV7-7,TRBJ2-7,ASSLAAGNEQY
TRBD1,12,TRBV12-3/TRBV12-4,TRBJ1-1,ASSPQGTYTEAF
.,13,TRBV27,TRBJ1-1,ASSLFSQLNTEAF
.,11,TRBV9,TRBJ2-7,ASSVESGYEQY
.,12,TRBV7-2,TRBJ2-7,ASSSTDQGIIQY
.,10,TRBV7-9,.,ASSFAGAEQY
.,14,TRBV7-8,TRBJ1-4,ASSLGTSRSNEKLF
.,12,TRBV12-3/TRBV12-4,TRBJ1-6,ASSLETKGSPLH
.,13,TRBV5-1,.,AGSLKQGTLREQY
TRBD2,17,TRBV7-2,.,ASSHALAGGSTLAETQY
.,10,TRBV7-2,TRBJ2-1,ASIFQHNEQF